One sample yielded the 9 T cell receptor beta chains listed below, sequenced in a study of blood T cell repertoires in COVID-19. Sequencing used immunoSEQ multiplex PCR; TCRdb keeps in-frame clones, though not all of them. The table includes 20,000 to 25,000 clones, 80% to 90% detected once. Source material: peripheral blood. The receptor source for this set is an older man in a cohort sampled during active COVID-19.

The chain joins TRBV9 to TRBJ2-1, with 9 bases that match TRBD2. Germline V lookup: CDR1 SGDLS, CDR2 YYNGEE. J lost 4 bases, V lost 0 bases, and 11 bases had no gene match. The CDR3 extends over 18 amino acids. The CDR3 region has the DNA TGTGCCAGCAGCGTAGGGATAGCGGGAGTTGGCCTATACAATGAGCAGTTCTTC. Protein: CASSVGIAGVGLYNEQFF.

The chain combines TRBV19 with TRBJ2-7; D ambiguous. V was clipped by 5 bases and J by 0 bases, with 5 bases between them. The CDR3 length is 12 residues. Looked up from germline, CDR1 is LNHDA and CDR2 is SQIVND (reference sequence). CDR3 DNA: TGTGCCAGTAGTTCCAGCTCCTACGAGCAGTACTTC. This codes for CASSSSSYEQYF.

The CDR3 spells CASSLIIGSYNEQFF. CDR3 nucleotides: TGTGCCAGCAGCCTCATAATCGGGTCCTACAATGAGCAGTTCTTC. This rearrangement joins TRBV27 to TRBJ2-1; D unresolved. Deletions cut 6 bases from V and 1 base from J, with 13 bases between. CDR1 is MNHEY and CDR2 is SMNVEV in the germline V gene (reference sequence). This CDR3 has 15 amino acids.

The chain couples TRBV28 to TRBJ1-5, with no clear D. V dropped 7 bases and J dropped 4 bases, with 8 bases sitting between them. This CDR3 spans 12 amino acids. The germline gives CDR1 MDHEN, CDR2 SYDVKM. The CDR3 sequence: CASTGNNQPQHF. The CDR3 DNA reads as TGTGCCAGCACAGGCAATAATCAGCCCCAGCATTTT.

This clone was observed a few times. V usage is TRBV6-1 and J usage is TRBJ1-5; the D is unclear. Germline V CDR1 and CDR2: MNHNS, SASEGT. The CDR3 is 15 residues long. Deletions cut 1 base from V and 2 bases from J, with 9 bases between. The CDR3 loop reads CASSEVGRGNQPQHF. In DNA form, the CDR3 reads TGTGCCAGCAGTGAAGTTGGGCGGGGCAATCAGCCCCAGCATTTT.

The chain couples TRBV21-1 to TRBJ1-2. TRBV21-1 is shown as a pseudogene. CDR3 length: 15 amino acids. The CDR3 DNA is TGTGCCAGCCTAAATGGAGGGCCTACGGGCTATGGCTACACCTTC. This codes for CASLNGGPTGYGYTF.

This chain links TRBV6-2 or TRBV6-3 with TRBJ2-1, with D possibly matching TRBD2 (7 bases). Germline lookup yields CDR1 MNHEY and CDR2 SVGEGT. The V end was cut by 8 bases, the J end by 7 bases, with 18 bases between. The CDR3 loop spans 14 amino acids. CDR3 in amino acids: CASRLGLGGNEQFF. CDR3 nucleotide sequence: TGTGCCAGCCGCCTCGGACTAGGGGGGAATGAGCAGTTCTTC.

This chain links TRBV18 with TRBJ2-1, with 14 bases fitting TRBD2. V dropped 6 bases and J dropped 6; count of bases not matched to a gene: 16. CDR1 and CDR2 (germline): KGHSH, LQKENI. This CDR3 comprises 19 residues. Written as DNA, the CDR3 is TGTGCCAGCTCGCTTACCAGACTAGCGGGAGGGCCCGGTAGCAATGAGCAGTTCTTC. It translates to CASSLTRLAGGPGSNEQFF.

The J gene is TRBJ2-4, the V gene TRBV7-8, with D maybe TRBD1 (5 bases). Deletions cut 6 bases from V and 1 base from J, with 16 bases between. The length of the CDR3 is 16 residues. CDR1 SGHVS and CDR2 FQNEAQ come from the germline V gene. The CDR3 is CASRHPQGTAKNIQYF. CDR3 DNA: TGTGCCAGCAGACACCCCCAGGGTACGGCCAAAAACATTCAGTACTTC.